This T cell receptor (beta chain) came from a study of beta chain features in type 1 diabetes. The investigators reverse transcribed all of the isolated RNA, so they sequenced expressed TCRB transcripts. The protocol was immunoSEQ multiplex PCR, while the TCRdb copy is restricted to in-frame clones and leaves out a portion. Among approximately 150,000 clones listed, almost 65% were seen once. This clone was seen a handful of times. The target antigen is unknown. Deletions cut 3 bases from V and 4 bases from J, with 15 bases between. The CDR3 has 16 amino acids. Germline CDR1 reads MGHRA; CDR2 reads YSYEKL. Only one heparinised blood draw was taken per donor, and its volume averaged approximately 100 mL. Isolation of CD4+ naive, central memory, regulatory and stem cell-like memory cells was achieved by sorting via CD45RO/CCR7/CD25/CD127/CD95/CD27. Study outcomes and limitations: In patients and controls equally, PCR might favor templates that are shorter. Type 1 diabetes patients had TCRB CDR3s that were shorter (moderately but significantly so) in all four CD4+ subsets.

The sequencing input was naive CD4+ T cells from blood. The TCR originated in a man under 40 with type 1 diabetes. The rearrangement uses TRBV4-1 and TRBJ1-4, with D uncertain. Written as DNA, the CDR3 is TGCGCCAGCAGCCATCCCCTAGGACGGCGTAATGAAAAACTGTTTTTT. Translated, it gives CASSHPLGRRNEKLFF.